These 20 T cell receptor beta chains share one sample of origin, sequenced in a study of blood T cell repertoires in COVID-19. This table comes from immunoSEQ multiplex PCR, and its TCRdb copy is limited to in-frame clones, with some not included. The sample lists about 170,000 clones, roughly 89% seen once, with 3% to 4.5% in the top ten. The sample was peripheral blood. Every receptor here comes from a man younger than 30 with active or convalescent COVID-19.

The rearrangement uses TRBV19 and TRBJ1-1; TRBD1 matches at 8 bases. The CDR3 runs 17 residues. Germline-derived CDR1 and CDR2 are LNHDA and SQIVND (reference sequence). V gave up 2 bases and J gave up 0 bases; unmatched junction bases: 8. CDR3: CASSIWDRPTLNTEAFF. Here the CDR3 DNA reads TGTGCCAGTAGTATATGGGACAGGCCAACTTTGAACACTGAAGCTTTCTTT.

This chain uses TRBV6-5 with TRBJ1-2; possibly TRBD1 for D (5 bases). V lost 2 bases to trimming and J lost 3 bases, with 7 bases between them. The CDR3 length is 13 residues. CDR1 MNHEY and CDR2 SVGAGI come from the germline V gene. DNA of the CDR3: TGTGCCAGCAGTTACGCGGGGGACTATGGCTACACCTTC. Translated, it gives CASSYAGDYGYTF.

Comment on this clone: A junction boundary mismatches the germline segment, possibly from a read error. The CDR3 spells CASSLVGLGGQGSF. CDR3 sequence (DNA): TGTGCCAGCAGCTTAGTCGGTCTCGGAGGACAGGGCTCTTTT. This chain joins TRBV7-8 and TRBJ2-2; 8 bases map to TRBD1. The CDR3 length is 14 residues. CDR1 and CDR2 (germline): SGHVS, FQNEAQ.

V and J are TRBV21-1 and TRBJ2-5; the D call TRBD2 from the table was never checked on the DNA. TRBV21-1 is listed as a pseudogene. The CDR3 length is 15 residues. This CDR3 is CASTLPGTSGETQYF. CDR3 bases: TGTGCCAGCACACTCCCCGGGACTAGCGGAGAGACCCAGTACTTC.

This clone was seen a single time. The chain joins TRBV18 to TRBJ2-3; D might be TRBD2 (6 bases). The CDR3 has 15 residues. The germline gives CDR1 KGHSH, CDR2 LQKENI. The V end lost 5 bases, the J end lost 1 base, and 13 bases lay between the germline ends. DNA of the CDR3: TGTGCCAGCTCATGGAGGGACCTACGCACAGATACGCAGTATTTT. Translating gives CASSWRDLRTDTQYF. The whole variable domain, filled in from reference TRBV18 and TRBJ2-3, reads NAGVMQNPRHLVRRRGQEARLRCSPMKGHSHVYWYRQLPEEGLKFMVYLQKENIIDESGMPKERFSAEFPKEGPSILRIQQVVRGDSAAYFCASSWRDLRTDTQYFGPGTRLTVL.

This clone was detected once. This chain links TRBV5-1 with TRBJ2-1; no reliable D call. V was cut by 0 bases and J by 2 bases, with 9 bases left in between. The CDR3 spans 15 residues. CDR1 SGHRS and CDR2 YFSETQ come from the germline V gene. As DNA, the CDR3 is TGCGCCAGCAGCTTGGCCGAGGATCCCTACAATGAGCAGTTCTTC. Encoded protein: CASSLAEDPYNEQFF.

The V gene is TRBV7-6, the J gene TRBJ2-5; 12 bases match TRBD1. Germline lookup yields CDR1 SGHVS and CDR2 FNYEAQ. The CDR3 extends over 17 amino acids. The ends lost 6 bases at V and 5 bases at J; junction bases unmatched: 13. The CDR3 DNA reads as TGTGCCAGCAGGGAGACGGGCGGGACAGGGGGCGGTGAGACCCAGTACTTC. Protein product: CASRETGGTGGGETQYF.

The chain joins TRBV5-4 to TRBJ1-1; 8 nucleotides match TRBD1. The length of the CDR3 is 14 residues. The V gene's germline CDR1 is SGHNT and CDR2 YYREEE (reference sequence). The ends lost 2 bases at V and 3 bases at J; junction bases unmatched: 3. In DNA, the CDR3 is TGTGCCAGCAGCTTCGACAGGGGCTACACTGAAGCTTTCTTT. Translating gives CASSFDRGYTEAFF.

The CDR3 DNA reads TGCGCCAGCAGCCCTCCCGAGTTGCCCGGGGAGCTGTTTTTT. Its translation is CASSPPELPGELFF. The V and J genes are TRBV4-3 and TRBJ2-2; unclear D gene. CDR1 is LGHNA, CDR2 YSLEER, per germline. The germline V and J ends were trimmed by 4 bases and 6 bases, with 12 bases remaining between them. CDR3 length: 14 residues.

This clone has just one count. The rearrangement links TRBV6-4 to TRBJ2-2; TRBD1 matches 9 bases. CDR1 is MRHNA, CDR2 SNTAGT, per germline. CDR3 length: 14 residues. V shed 3 bases and J 6 bases; nucleotides not matched to a gene: 2. The CDR3 DNA reads as TGTGCCAGCAGTGAACAGGGGGCCGCCGGGGAGCTGTTTTTT. This codes for CASSEQGAAGELFF.

The chain employs TRBV5-4 and TRBJ2-1, with TRBD2 matching over 7 bases. Trimming took 2 bases from V and 4 from J; bases not matched to a gene: 6. The germline V gene encodes CDR1 SGHNT and CDR2 YYREEE (reference sequence). CDR3 length: 15 residues. CDR3 region: CASSFGGGTYNEQFF. CDR3 in DNA: TGTGCCAGCAGCTTTGGCGGGGGAACGTACAATGAGCAGTTCTTC.

In this sample, this clone turned up a few times. The chain has TRBV28 and TRBJ2-7; TRBD1 might be the D (5 bases). Trimming took 7 bases from V and 6 from J, leaving 16 bases between them. This CDR3 is 13 amino acids long. Looked up from germline, CDR1 is MDHEN and CDR2 is SYDVKM. CDR3 residues: CASKRQPASEQYV. Written as DNA, the CDR3 is TGTGCCAGCAAAAGACAGCCAGCCTCCGAGCAGTACGTC.

The chain joins TRBV11-2 to TRBJ2-2; 8 bases agree with TRBD1. V lost 3 bases to trimming and J lost 6 bases; unmatched junction nucleotides: 18. Germline lookup yields CDR1 SGHAT and CDR2 FQNNGV. The CDR3 runs 19 residues. The CDR3 DNA is TGTGCCAGCAGCTTTAGTAGAATTGGGACAGGAGATAATTCCGGGGAGCTGTTTTTT. This gives the protein CASSFSRIGTGDNSGELFF.

This chain links TRBV15 with TRBJ2-7; 10 bases line up with TRBD1. V was pared by 0 bases and J by 4 bases, with 3 bases of the junction left unmatched. The CDR3 extends over 15 amino acids. Germline CDR1 is LNHNV and CDR2 is YYDKDF (reference sequence). CDR3 amino acids: CATSRDPGQGYEQYF. The CDR3 DNA is TGTGCCACCAGCAGAGATCCGGGACAGGGGTACGAGCAGTACTTC. The complete variable domain, with remaining parts taken from reference TRBV15 and TRBJ2-7, reads DAMVIQNPRYQVTQFGKPVTLSCSQTLNHNVMYWYQQKSSQAPKLLFHYYDKDFNNEADTPDNFQSRRPNTSFCFLDIRSPGLGDTAMYLCATSRDPGQGYEQYFGPGTRLTVT.

The chain uses TRBV15 and TRBJ1-1; 7 nucleotides align to TRBD1. V lost 2 bases and J lost 0; bases outside the gene matches: 9. Germline loops: CDR1 LNHNV, CDR2 YYDKDF (reference sequence). This CDR3 has 17 residues. The CDR3 nucleotides are TGTGCCACCAGCAGACCCCCTGACAGGGCTGTGAACACTGAAGCTTTCTTT. This sequence encodes CATSRPPDRAVNTEAFF.

This chain uses TRBV7-9 with TRBJ2-7, with D possibly being TRBD1 (5 bases). The length of the CDR3 is 14 residues. V lost 1 base and J lost 3, with 10 bases in between. CDR1 SEHNR and CDR2 FQNEAQ come from the germline V gene (reference sequence). DNA for the CDR3: TGTGCCAGCAGCTTAGGTGGGGCAGGCTACGAGCAGTACTTC. Encoded protein: CASSLGGAGYEQYF.

The J gene is TRBJ2-7, the V gene TRBV2; 12 bases fit TRBD2. The germline V gene has CDR1 SNHLY and CDR2 FYNNEI. CDR3 length: 15 amino acids. The trim removed 6 bases at V and 4 bases at J, leaving 7 bases unmatched. The CDR3 coding sequence is TGTGCCAGCAGCGAACTAGCGGGGGGACCTTACGAGCAGTACGTC. As protein: CASSELAGGPYEQYV.

This sequence joins TRBV25-1 and TRBJ1-1; D is unclear. The CDR3 has 13 amino acids. Per germline, CDR1 MGHDK and CDR2 SYGVNS. Trimming took 5 bases from V and 1 from J, leaving 8 bases between them. The DNA for the CDR3 is TGTGCCAGCAGTCCCCGGGAGAACACTGAAGCTTTCTTT. The encoded protein is CASSPRENTEAFF.

V and J are TRBV10-3 and TRBJ1-5; D is unresolved. The germline CDR1 and CDR2 sequences are ENHRY and SYGVKD. Trimming cost V 3 bases and J 4 bases, with 16 bases left between them. This CDR3 contains 16 residues. CDR3 amino acids: CAISDSATTSNQPQHF. DNA for the CDR3: TGTGCCATCAGTGACTCAGCTACGACATCTAATCAGCCCCAGCATTTT.

The gene calls are TRBV5-8 and TRBJ2-7; unclear D gene. Per the germline V gene, CDR1 is SGHTS and CDR2 is YDEGEE. The CDR3 loop spans 13 amino acids. Trimming pared 1 base from V and 6 bases from J, leaving 11 bases between. The CDR3 region is CASSLRLTGEQYV. The CDR3 coding sequence is TGTGCCAGCAGCTTGCGACTCACCGGCGAGCAGTACGTC.